The 11 T cell receptor delta chains given below trace back to one sample, sequenced in a study of gamma-delta chains in newborns, infants, children. TCRdb called clones anew from the reads with CATT. This table holds about 3,200 delta-chain clones, around 56% found once. Sequenced: blood. The receptors were gathered from a child who received the measles vaccine.

About this clone: A single base separates this from a much larger clone, so it may be a read error. This chain joins TRDV1 and TRDJ1; TRDD3 matches at 12 bases. Germline-derived CDR1 and CDR2 are TSWWSYY and QGS. V lost 4 bases, J lost 0 bases, and 18 bases stayed unmatched. The CDR3 length is 21 residues. CDR3 sequence (DNA): TGTGCTCTTGGGGGACCTTCCTCTGGGGGATACGACGCCCCTTACACCGATAAACTCATCTTT. As protein: CALGGPSSGGYDAPYTDKLIF.

In its sample, this clone was seen a few times. CDR3 sequence (DNA): TGTGCCTGTGACACCGCCTGGGGGATGCAGAGCTCCTGGGACACCCGACAGATGTTTTTC. Its translation is CACDTAWGMQSSWDTRQMFF. The chain uses TRDV2 and TRDJ3; TRDD3 matches 9 bases. V shed 0 bases and J 0 bases; nucleotides not matched to a gene: 8. The CDR3 covers 20 residues. Germline loops: CDR1 GEAIGNYY, CDR2 EKD.

This clone is termed medium-sized. Other nucleotide sequences in the sample specify the same CDR3. The J gene is TRDJ1, the V gene TRDV1; D possibly corresponds to TRDD3 (6 bases). The V gene lost 3 bases and the J gene lost 3 bases, with 23 bases spanning the gap. Germline V gene sequence: CDR1 TSWWSYY, CDR2 QGS. The CDR3 loop spans 18 amino acids. The chain's CDR3 is CALGDIPQPYWVADKLIF. CDR3 in DNA: TGTGCTCTTGGGGATATACCTCAACCCTACTGGGTTGCCGATAAACTCATCTTT.

The chain recombines TRDV2 with TRDJ3; 9 bases fit TRDD3. The J segment lost 0 bases and the V segment lost 0 bases, leaving 5 bases of the junction unmatched. This CDR3 is 19 amino acids long. CDR1 GEAIGNYY and CDR2 EKD come from the germline V gene. The CDR3 protein is CACDTWGIRSSWDTRQMFF. The CDR3 DNA is TGTGCCTGTGACACCTGGGGGATAAGGAGCTCCTGGGACACCCGACAGATGTTTTTC.

This clone appeared a few times. The rearrangement links TRDV3 to TRDJ2; 11 bases fit TRDD3. V shed 5 bases, J shed 2 bases, and the junction held 25 bases outside the gene matches. Per the germline V gene, CDR1 is TVYSNPD and CDR2 is GDNSRS (reference sequence). The CDR3 has 21 amino acids. The CDR3 bases are TGTGCCCTCACTAGGCCCCCAAGGTTGGCTGGGGGATACACATTGACAGCACAACTCTTCTTT. Amino acid sequence: CALTRPPRLAGGYTLTAQLFF.

Sample share makes this clone medium-sized. The chain joins TRDV1 to TRDJ1, with TRDD3 as a possible D gene (5 bases). Germline CDR1 is TSWWSYY and CDR2 is QGS. V dropped 1 base and J dropped 5 bases, with 20 bases sitting between them. CDR3 length: 17 amino acids. The CDR3 reads CALGERLWVLGRDKLIF. In nucleotides, the CDR3 is TGTGCTCTTGGGGAACGTCTGTGGGTCCTGGGACGGGATAAACTCATCTTT.

A remark on this clone: It may be a read error: a sequence one base away is much more abundant. The chain employs TRDV1 and TRDJ1, with a tentative D call TRDD3 (6 bases). The CDR3 has 17 residues. The V gene's germline CDR1 is TSWWSYY and CDR2 QGS. CDR3 bases: TGTGCTCTTGGGGCCTCGGGGATGCCCAAGTACACCGATGAACTCATCTTT. The encoded protein is CALGASGMPKYTDELIF.

For this clone: This may come from a read error, since a much larger clone is one base off. The chain combines TRDV2 with TRDJ3, with 11 bases identical to TRDD3. Per germline, CDR1 GEAIGNYY and CDR2 EKD. The CDR3 is made up of 19 amino acids. CDR3 region: CACDTGGYASSWDTRLMFF. DNA of the CDR3: TGTGCCTGTGACACTGGGGGATACGCAAGCTCCTGGGACACCCGACTGATGTTTTTC.

Concerning this clone itself: This CDR3 is also generated by other DNA sequences in the sample. The chain carries TRDV2 and TRDJ1, with TRDD3 matching 8 bases. V shed 7 bases and J 0 bases; nucleotides not matched to a gene: 9. The CDR3 spans 15 residues. Per germline, CDR1 GEAIGNYY and CDR2 EKD. The CDR3 loop reads CACDSLLGDTDKLIF. The CDR3 region has the DNA TGTGCCTGCGACTCATTACTGGGGGACACCGATAAACTCATCTTT.

The V and J genes are TRDV3 and TRDJ1, with TRDD3 as a possible D gene (5 bases). V gave up 0 bases and J gave up 0 bases, with 14 bases separating them. CDR3 length equals 15 residues. The germline V gene encodes CDR1 TVYSNPD and CDR2 GDNSRS (reference sequence). The CDR3 here is CAFRDKGVYTDKLIF. In DNA, the CDR3 is TGTGCCTTTAGGGACAAGGGGGTATACACCGATAAACTCATCTTT.

This clone was detected a few times. CDR3 coding DNA: TGTGCCTGTGACACCTTATCTACTGGGGGATACCGGTCAGATAAACTCATCTTT. Its protein product is CACDTLSTGGYRSDKLIF. This sequence joins TRDV2 and TRDJ1; 12 nucleotides match TRDD3. The length of the CDR3 is 18 residues. Trimming at V came to 0 bases and at J to 5 bases, leaving 12 bases not matched to a gene. CDR1 and CDR2 (germline): GEAIGNYY, EKD.